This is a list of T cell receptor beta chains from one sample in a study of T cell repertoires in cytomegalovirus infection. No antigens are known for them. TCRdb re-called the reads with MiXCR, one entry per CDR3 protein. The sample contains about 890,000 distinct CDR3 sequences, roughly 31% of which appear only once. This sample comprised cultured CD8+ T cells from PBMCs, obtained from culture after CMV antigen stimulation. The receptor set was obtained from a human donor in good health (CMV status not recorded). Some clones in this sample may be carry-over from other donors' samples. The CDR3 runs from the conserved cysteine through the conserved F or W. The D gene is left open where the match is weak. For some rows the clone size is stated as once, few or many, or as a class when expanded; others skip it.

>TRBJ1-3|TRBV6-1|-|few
CASSYSPTPADSSGNTIYF
TGTGCCAGCAGTTACTCACCCACTCCGGCGGACAGCTCTGGAAACACCATATATTTT
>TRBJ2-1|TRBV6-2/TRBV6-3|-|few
CASSYPHEQFF
TGTGCCAGCAGTTATCCCCATGAGCAGTTCTTC
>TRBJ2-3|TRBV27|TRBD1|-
CASSFLVGTGSTDTQYF
TGTGCCAGCAGTTTTTTGGTAGGGACAGGTAGCACAGATACGCAGTATTTT
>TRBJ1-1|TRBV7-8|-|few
CASSQMRNTEAFF
TGTGCCAGCAGCCAAATGAGGAACACTGAAGCTTTCTTT
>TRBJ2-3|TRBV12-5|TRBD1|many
CASGLGTGVADTQYF
TGTGCTAGTGGTTTGGGGACAGGGGTCGCAGATACGCAGTATTTT
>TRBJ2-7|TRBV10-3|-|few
CAISESRTASYEQYF
TGTGCCATCAGTGAGTCTAGGACCGCCTCCTACGAGCAGTACTTC
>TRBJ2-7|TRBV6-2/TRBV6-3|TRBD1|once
CACGTGAGEQYF
TGTGCCTGCGGGACAGGGGCCGGGGAGCAGTACTTC
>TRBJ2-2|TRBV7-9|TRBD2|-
CASSPTGGPGTGELFF
TGTGCCAGCAGCCCAACGGGGGGGCCAGGCACCGGGGAGCTGTTTTTT
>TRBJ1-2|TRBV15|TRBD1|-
CATSRDPTGGANGYTF
TGTGCCACCAGCAGAGATCCAACAGGGGGCGCGAATGGCTACACCTTC
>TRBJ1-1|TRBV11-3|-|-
CASSLFDSPEAFF
TGTGCCAGCAGCTTATTCGACAGCCCTGAAGCTTTCTTT
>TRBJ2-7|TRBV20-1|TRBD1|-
CSAPIGDRVGEQYF
TGCAGTGCACCTATAGGGGACAGGGTTGGCGAGCAGTACTTC
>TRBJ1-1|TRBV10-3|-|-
CAISESKGAMNTEAFF
TGTGCCATCAGTGAGTCGAAAGGGGCGATGAACACTGAAGCTTTCTTT
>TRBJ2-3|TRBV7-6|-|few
CASTTTTQGTQYF
TGTGCCAGCACCACGACTACCCAGGGTACGCAGTATTTT
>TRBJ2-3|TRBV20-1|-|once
CSEPRGLDTQYF
TGCAGCGAACCAAGGGGCTTAGATACGCAGTATTTT
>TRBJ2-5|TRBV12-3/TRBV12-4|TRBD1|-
CASSRTGSLETQYF
TGTGCCAGCAGTCGGACAGGGTCATTAGAGACCCAGTACTTC
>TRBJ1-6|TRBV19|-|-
CASFPGGKSSYNSPLHF
TGTGCCAGTTTCCCGGGGGGCAAGAGCTCCTATAATTCACCCCTCCACTTT
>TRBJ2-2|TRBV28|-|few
CASSWRAPGELFF
TGTGCCAGCAGCTGGAGGGCTCCCGGGGAGCTGTTTTTT
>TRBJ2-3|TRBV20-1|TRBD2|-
CSALAGQTDTQYF
TGCAGTGCGTTAGCGGGGCAGACAGATACGCAGTATTTT
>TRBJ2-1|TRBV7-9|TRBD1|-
CASPGQGSYNEQFF
TGTGCCAGCCCGGGACAGGGGTCCTACAATGAGCAGTTCTTC
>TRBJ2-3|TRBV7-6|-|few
CASSGGPLDTQYF
TGTGCCAGCAGTGGCGGACCGCTTGACACGCAGTATTTT
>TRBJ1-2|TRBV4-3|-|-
CASSQETQNYGYTF
TGCGCCAGCAGCCAAGAAACACAGAACTATGGCTACACCTTC
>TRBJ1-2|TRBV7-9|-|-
CASSLYPGDPNYGYTF
TGTGCCAGCAGCTTATATCCGGGTGACCCTAACTATGGCTACACCTTC
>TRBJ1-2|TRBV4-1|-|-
CASSQDLKQGYGYTF
TGCGCCAGCAGCCAAGATCTAAAACAGGGCTATGGCTACACCTTC
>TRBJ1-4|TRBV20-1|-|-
CSAQAWDTAFF
TGCAGTGCCCAGGCCTGGGACACCGCGTTTTTT
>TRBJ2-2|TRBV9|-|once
CASSVDGLTTGELFF
TGTGCCAGCAGCGTAGATGGCCTCACTACCGGGGAGCTGTTTTTT
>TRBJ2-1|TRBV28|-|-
CASRPVMRGGFYNEQFF
TGTGCCAGCAGGCCTGTCATGAGGGGGGGATTCTACAATGAGCAGTTCTTC
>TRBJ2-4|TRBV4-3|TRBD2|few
CASSPGGGVKNIQYF
TGCGCCAGCAGCCCGGGAGGGGGTGTCAAAAACATTCAGTACTTC
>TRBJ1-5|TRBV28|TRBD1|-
CASHLGTGNQPQHF
TGTGCCAGCCATCTTGGGACAGGCAATCAGCCCCAGCATTTT
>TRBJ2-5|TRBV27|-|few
CASRGPGTQYF
TGTGCCAGCAGGGGGCCGGGGACCCAGTACTTC
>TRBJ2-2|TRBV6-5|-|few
CASSPLVNTGELFF
TGTGCCAGCAGCCCCCTAGTGAACACCGGGGAGCTGTTTTTT
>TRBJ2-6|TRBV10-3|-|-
CAISVRGGTGANVLTF
TGTGCCATCAGTGTCCGTGGGGGAACCGGGGCCAACGTCCTGACTTTC
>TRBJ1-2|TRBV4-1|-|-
CASSQTPSNYDYTF
TGCGCCAGCAGCCAAACTCCGTCTAACTATGACTACACCTTC
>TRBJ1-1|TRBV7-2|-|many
CASSSPYELTGAFF
TGTGCCAGCAGCTCCCCGTACGAACTAACGGGAGCTTTCTTT
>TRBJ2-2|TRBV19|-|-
CASSIQGTGELFF
TGTGCCAGTAGTATTCAGGGCACCGGGGAGCTGTTTTTT
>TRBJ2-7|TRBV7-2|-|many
CASSPLGRHYEQYF
TGTGCCAGCAGCCCCCTGGGGAGACACTACGAGCAGTACTTC
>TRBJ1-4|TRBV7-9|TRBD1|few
CASSLGRGYEKLFF
TGTGCCAGCAGCTTAGGCAGGGGGTATGAAAAACTGTTTTTT
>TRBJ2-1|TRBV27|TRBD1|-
CASLGTGGTLEFF
TGTGCCAGCCTCGGGACAGGGGGGACTCTGGAGTTCTTC
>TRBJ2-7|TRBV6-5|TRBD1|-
CASSHLGQPQTYEQYF
TGTGCCAGCAGCCACCTGGGACAGCCTCAAACCTACGAGCAGTACTTC
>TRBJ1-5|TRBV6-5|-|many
CASSYSGGGNQPQHF
TGTGCCAGCAGTTACTCGGGAGGAGGAAATCAGCCCCAGCATTTT
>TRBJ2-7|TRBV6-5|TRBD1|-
CASSDPAGQGAYEQYF
TGTGCCAGCTCCGACCCAGCGGGACAGGGGGCTTACGAGCAGTACTTC
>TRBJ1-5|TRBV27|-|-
CANSSGGLVDQPQHF
TGTGCCAACAGTTCCGGTGGGTTGGTCGATCAGCCCCAGCATTTT
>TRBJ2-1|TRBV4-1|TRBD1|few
CASSQVAYTGDNEQFF
TGCGCCAGCAGCCAAGTCGCATATACAGGGGACAATGAGCAGTTCTTC
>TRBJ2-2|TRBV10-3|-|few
CALGGPVHTGELFF
TGTGCCCTAGGGGGGCCAGTTCACACCGGGGAGCTGTTTTTT
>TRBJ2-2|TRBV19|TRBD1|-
CASSALFDRGLIGELFF
TGTGCCAGTAGTGCCTTATTCGACAGGGGGCTAATCGGGGAGCTGTTTTTT
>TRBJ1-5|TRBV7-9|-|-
CASSLAHSGNQPQHF
TGTGCCAGCAGCTTAGCCCACTCAGGGAATCAGCCCCAGCATTTT
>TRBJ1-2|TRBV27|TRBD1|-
CASKPTGRDGYTF
TGTGCCAGCAAACCGACAGGGAGGGATGGCTACACCTTC
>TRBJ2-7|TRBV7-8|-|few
CASSSEPGEYEQYF
TGTGCCAGCAGCTCGGAACCAGGGGAGTACGAGCAGTACTTC
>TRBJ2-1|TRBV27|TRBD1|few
CASHPGTGNYNEQFF
TGTGCCAGCCATCCGGGGACAGGTAACTACAATGAGCAGTTCTTC
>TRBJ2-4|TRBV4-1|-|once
CASSPTSQNIQYF
TGCGCCAGCAGCCCGACTTCGCAAAACATTCAGTACTTC
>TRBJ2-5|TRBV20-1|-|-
CSARDGAGWETQYF
TGCAGTGCTAGAGATGGGGCGGGGTGGGAGACCCAGTACTTC